The 25 T cell receptor beta chains reported below all come from one sample, sequenced in a study of shared clonotypes between healthy human individuals. Assay used: immunoSEQ multiplex PCR; TCRdb lists only in-frame clones, some missing. The repertoire holds about 1.5 million clones, with about 98% as singletons. Sequences were obtained from naive CD4+ T cells sorted from blood. Subset in this sample: CD45RA+ positively selected. These receptors were collected from a man aged 25-45 years in good health.

This chain joins TRBV15 and TRBJ2-2, with TRBD1 as a possible D gene (6 bases). With 1 base removed from V and 1 base from J, the gap between germline ends came to 7 bases. CDR1 is LNHNV and CDR2 is YYDKDF in the germline V gene (reference sequence). This CDR3 is 15 amino acids long. The CDR3 sequence is CATSRGRGNTGELFF. In DNA form, the CDR3 reads TGTGCCACCAGCAGAGGCAGGGGGAACACCGGGGAGCTGTTTTTT. Full variable domain (missing parts from reference TRBV15 and TRBJ2-2): DAMVIQNPRYQVTQFGKPVTLSCSQTLNHNVMYWYQQKSSQAPKLLFHYYDKDFNNEADTPDNFQSRRPNTSFCFLDIRSPGLGDTAMYLCATSRGRGNTGELFFGEGSRLTVL.

V usage is TRBV11-2 and J usage is TRBJ2-1; unclear D gene. The CDR3 spans 15 residues. The V and J ends lost 0 bases and 6 bases respectively, with 12 bases between them. Looked up from germline, CDR1 is SGHAT and CDR2 is FQNNGV. CDR3 DNA sequence: TGTGCCAGCAGCTTAGATCTGCCTAGTGGCAATGAGCAGTTCTTC. It yields the protein CASSLDLPSGNEQFF. The entire variable domain, with the rest obtained from reference TRBV11-2 and TRBJ2-1, is as follows: EAGVAQSPRYKIIEKRQSVAFWCNPISGHATLYWYQQILGQGPKLLIQFQNNGVVDDSQLPKDRFSAERLKGVDSTLKIQPAKLEDSAVYLCASSLDLPSGNEQFFGPGTRLTVL.

The gene calls are TRBV5-1 and TRBJ2-7; D unclear. The V gene's germline CDR1 is SGHRS and CDR2 YFSETQ. The CDR3 has 16 amino acids. V was clipped by 0 bases and J by 4 bases, with 17 bases between them. The CDR3 reads CASSLAGPSPIYEQYF. CDR3 nucleotides: TGCGCCAGCAGCTTGGCCGGCCCCAGCCCTATATACGAGCAGTACTTC.

The V call is TRBV4-1, the J call TRBJ1-1; no definite D call. This CDR3 contains 16 residues. Germline CDR1 and CDR2: MGHRA and YSYEKL. Between the trimmed V and J ends, which lost 0 bases and 0 bases, there was a span of 11 bases. The CDR3 DNA sequence: TGCGCCAGCAGCCAAGAAGGGCTAGTAGTGAACACTGAAGCTTTCTTT. It translates to CASSQEGLVVNTEAFF.

The rearrangement joins TRBV5-1 to TRBJ2-7; D is unclear. V was trimmed by 4 bases and J by 0 bases, leaving 8 bases between them. CDR1 and CDR2 from the germline V gene are SGHRS and YFSETQ. The CDR3 extends over 13 amino acids. The CDR3 is CASSAWNSYEQYF. DNA of the CDR3: TGCGCCAGCAGCGCCTGGAACTCCTACGAGCAGTACTTC.

For this clone: In the same sample, other DNA sequences code for this CDR3. J is TRBJ2-7 and V is TRBV7-3; D possibly corresponds to TRBD1 (6 bases). CDR1 is SGHTA and CDR2 is FQGTGA in the germline V gene. Trimming stripped 3 bases from V and 0 bases from J, with 6 bases between. The CDR3 totals 13 residues. In DNA, the CDR3 is TGTGCCAGCAGCTTGGGACACTCCTACGAGCAGTACTTC. Its protein is CASSLGHSYEQYF.

The rearrangement joins TRBV13 to TRBJ2-7; 9 nucleotides match TRBD2. V lost 3 bases to trimming and J lost 4 bases; unmatched junction nucleotides: 13. CDR3 length: 17 amino acids. From germline, CDR1 is PRHDT and CDR2 FYEKMQ (reference sequence). CDR3: CASSFSGSVAGRYEQYF. The CDR3 DNA reads TGTGCCAGCAGCTTTAGCGGGAGTGTAGCGGGTCGATACGAGCAGTACTTC.

The chain has TRBV7-9 and TRBJ2-2; D is possibly TRBD2 (5 bases). V was trimmed by 2 bases and J by 2 bases, leaving 21 bases between them. Germline CDR1 SEHNR, CDR2 FQNEAQ (reference sequence). The CDR3 runs 19 residues. The DNA for the CDR3 is TGTGCCAGCAGCTTACCATTGCGGCGGGCAGATGATAACACCGGGGAGCTGTTTTTT. This sequence encodes CASSLPLRRADDNTGELFF.

This clone was seen a single time. This sequence joins TRBV7-2 and TRBJ2-7; 9 nucleotides line up with TRBD2. CDR1 is SGHTA and CDR2 is FQGNSA in the germline V gene. Trimming at V came to 0 bases and at J to 2 bases, leaving 5 bases not matched to a gene. There are 16 residues in the CDR3. CDR3 nucleotide sequence: TGTGCCAGCAGCTTAGCGTCGACTAGCGGCACCTACGAGCAGTACTTC. Translating gives CASSLASTSGTYEQYF.

Regarding this clone: Germline and junction disagree at one end, which may indicate a read error. V gene TRBV29-1 combines with J gene TRBJ2-6; 8 bases agree with TRBD1. The germline V gene has CDR1 SQVTM and CDR2 ANQGSEA. This CDR3 region has 10 residues. The CDR3 region is CSGFRDRLYF. In DNA form, the CDR3 reads TGCAGCGGATTCCGGGACAGGTTGTATTTC.

In the case of this clone: The sample has other DNA sequences that encode this CDR3 too. This chain uses TRBV7-2 with TRBJ1-1; perhaps TRBD1 as D (5 bases). This CDR3 is 13 amino acids long. Between the trimmed V and J ends, which lost 6 bases and 3 bases, there was a span of 11 bases. From germline, CDR1 is SGHTA and CDR2 FQGNSA. The CDR3 sequence: CASRLGGDTEAFF. Here the CDR3 DNA reads TGTGCCAGCAGGCTCGGGGGGGACACTGAAGCTTTCTTT.

This clone was counted once. V usage is TRBV5-1 and J usage is TRBJ2-3; no definite D call. The V gene lost 4 bases and the J gene lost 4 bases, with 16 bases spanning the gap. Germline V lookup: CDR1 SGHRS, CDR2 YFSETQ. This CDR3 is built from 15 residues. This chain's CDR3 is CASSRIESPSDTQYF. The CDR3 bases are TGCGCCAGCAGCCGTATCGAGTCACCCTCAGATACGCAGTATTTT.

The table lists this clone with a count of one. V and J are TRBV28 and TRBJ1-3; the D is unclear. In germline, CDR1 is MDHEN, CDR2 SYDVKM. The CDR3 contains 14 residues. The V and J ends lost 3 bases and 0 bases respectively, with 6 bases between them. The CDR3 spells CASSLWGSGNTIYF. The DNA of the CDR3 is TGTGCCAGCAGTTTGTGGGGCTCTGGAAACACCATATATTTT.

J is TRBJ1-1 and V is TRBV11-2; no clear D gene. The V and J ends lost 0 bases and 4 bases respectively, with 6 bases between them. The V gene's germline CDR1 is SGHAT and CDR2 FQNNGV. The CDR3 covers 13 residues. CDR3 in DNA: TGTGCCAGCAGCTTAGAGTACGGCACTGAAGCTTTCTTT. It specifies CASSLEYGTEAFF.

The CDR3 sequence: CASSWILAASSYNEQFF. DNA for the CDR3: TGTGCCAGCAGCTGGATACTAGCGGCGAGCTCCTACAATGAGCAGTTCTTC. The gene calls are TRBV5-5 and TRBJ2-1; 8 nucleotides align to TRBD2. Trimming cost V 3 bases and J 0 bases; bases outside gene matches: 8. Germline-derived CDR1 and CDR2 are SGHKS and YYEKEE (reference sequence). This CDR3 spans 17 amino acids.

The CDR3 DNA reads TGTGCCAGCAGTGAACTAGCGGGAGTATACAATGAGCAGTTCTTC. This translates into CASSELAGVYNEQFF. This rearrangement joins TRBV28 to TRBJ2-1; 11 nucleotides line up with TRBD2. The CDR3 runs 15 residues. The germline gives CDR1 MDHEN, CDR2 SYDVKM. After removal of 5 bases from V and 4 bases from J, the junction contained 4 bases not matched to a gene.

This clone was detected only once. The rearrangement links TRBV10-3 to TRBJ2-1; D perhaps matches TRBD1 (5 bases). This CDR3 contains 15 residues. The germline CDR1 and CDR2 sequences are ENHRY and SYGVKD. The V and J ends lost 4 bases and 3 bases respectively, with 13 bases between them. The DNA for the CDR3 is TGTGCCATCAGTGTAGGCGACAGAATCTACAATGAGCAGTTCTTC. Its protein is CAISVGDRIYNEQFF.

For this clone: The same CDR3 is also encoded by other DNA sequences in this sample. This chain links TRBV7-2 with TRBJ2-7; no clear D gene. Between the trimmed V and J ends, which lost 1 base and 3 bases, there was a span of 7 bases. The V gene's germline CDR1 is SGHTA and CDR2 FQGNSA. The CDR3 is 13 residues long. The CDR3: CASSLVGRYEQYF. The CDR3 bases are TGTGCCAGCAGCTTAGTCGGGCGCTACGAGCAGTACTTC.

V and J are TRBV7-9 and TRBJ1-1; D might be TRBD1 (6 bases). Per germline, CDR1 SEHNR and CDR2 FQNEAQ (reference sequence). The CDR3 extends over 15 amino acids. V was pared by 5 bases and J by 1 base, with 14 bases between. CDR3 nucleotide sequence: TGTGCCAGCAGCCCTTCGACAGGACCGAACACTGAAGCTTTCTTT. Its translation: CASSPSTGPNTEAFF.

V and J are TRBV7-2 and TRBJ2-5; D call uncertain. The CDR3 runs 11 residues. The germline V gene encodes CDR1 SGHTA and CDR2 FQGNSA. Trimming stripped 2 bases from V and 5 bases from J, with 3 bases between. CDR3: CASSLMETQYF. The CDR3 DNA is TGTGCCAGCAGCTTAATGGAGACCCAGTACTTC. The variable domain in full, with the rest retrieved from reference TRBV7-2 and TRBJ2-5, is GAGVSQSPSNKVTEKGKDVELRCDPISGHTALYWYRQSLGQGLEFLIYFQGNSAPDKSGLPSDRFSAERTGGSVSTLTIQRTQQEDSAVYLCASSLMETQYFGPGTRLLVL.

The chain carries TRBV11-1 and TRBJ2-5; TRBD1 agrees at 8 bases. The CDR3 has 14 amino acids. Trimming took 6 bases from V and 0 from J; bases not matched to a gene: 3. Germline V lookup: CDR1 SGHAT, CDR2 FQDESV (reference sequence). The CDR3, as DNA: TGTGCCAGCAGAAGGGGACAGGACCAAGAGACCCAGTACTTC. Protein sequence: CASRRGQDQETQYF.

The V and J genes are TRBV19 and TRBJ2-3; TRBD2 matches 14 bases. This CDR3 spans 16 amino acids. From germline, CDR1 is LNHDA and CDR2 SQIVND (reference sequence). V shed 4 bases, J shed 3 bases, and the junction held 3 bases outside the gene matches. The CDR3 reads CASSTWTSGRTDTQYF. CDR3 in DNA: TGTGCCAGTAGTACCTGGACTAGCGGGAGGACAGATACGCAGTATTTT.

V and J are TRBV28 and TRBJ1-2; 10 bases are shared with TRBD1. V shed 7 bases and J 5 bases; nucleotides not matched to a gene: 10. The CDR3 totals 15 residues. Germline-derived CDR1 and CDR2 are MDHEN and SYDVKM. The CDR3 is CASTPSGTGVYGYTF. The CDR3 DNA reads TGTGCCAGCACTCCTTCCGGGACAGGGGTTTATGGCTACACCTTC.

Here the CDR3 reads CASSESRLAGGPSKDTQYF. CDR3 bases: TGCGCCAGCAGTGAGTCTCGACTAGCGGGAGGGCCCTCGAAAGATACGCAGTATTTT. The chain recombines TRBV10-1 with TRBJ2-3; 14 bases match TRBD2. The V and J ends lost 0 bases and 5 bases, in that order; junction bases with no gene match: 10. Germline CDR1 and CDR2: WNHNN and SYGVQD (reference sequence). This CDR3 is built from 19 residues.

CDR3 amino acids: CASSPPGTSGSLGELFF. The CDR3 DNA is TGTGCCAGCTCACCGCCCGGGACTAGCGGGAGCCTCGGGGAGCTGTTTTTT. This chain uses TRBV18 with TRBJ2-2; TRBD2 aligns across 14 bases. With V trimmed by 3 bases and J by 7 bases, 7 bases remained unmatched. The germline gives CDR1 KGHSH, CDR2 LQKENI. The CDR3 extends over 17 amino acids.